This T cell receptor (beta chain) was observed in a study of CD8 T cells in ankylosing spondylitis. TCRdb called the 5' RACE reads again in MiXCR, with one record for every CDR3 protein. The sample has under 250,000 distinct CDR3 sequences; over 30% are singletons. The J segment lost 5 bases and the V segment lost 5 bases, leaving 10 bases of the junction unmatched. The CDR3 runs 16 residues. Germline CDR1 SEHNR, CDR2 FQNEAQ (reference sequence). Sequenced sample: blood, either unsorted or a sorted T cell fraction (not recorded which). The J gene is TRBJ2-5, the V gene TRBV7-9, with 11 positions matching TRBD2. This receptor was obtained from a male donor with ankylosing spondylitis or in good health (not recorded which). DNA for the CDR3: TGTGCCAGCAGCAGCGCCTTAGCGGGGGGGCTTGAGACCCAGTACTTC. The encoded protein is CASSSALAGGLETQYF.